The rows below give T cell receptor beta chains drawn from one sample of a study of cytomegalovirus exposure and HLA in healthy donors. Assay: immunoSEQ multiplex PCR; the TCRdb copy retains only in-frame clones and omits some. The sample carries roughly 110,000 clones, 81% recorded once. The material sequenced was PBMCs. The source of these receptors is a man aged 30 to 39 in good health and CMV-seronegative. CDR3s include the opening cysteine and the closing phenylalanine or tryptophan. Each record gives: clone size, J gene, D gene, V gene, CDR3 protein, CDR3 DNA. D genes are given only for firm matches. Size tells how often a clone was seen (once, few, many) or the class of an expanded clone, and some rows leave it out.

few | TRBJ2-7 | TRBD1 | TRBV6-1 | CANGDRGQGSYEQYF | TGTGCCAACGGGGACCGCGGACAGGGGTCCTACGAGCAGTACTTC
few | TRBJ1-5 | TRBD1 | TRBV6-1 | CASSTTGLRTQPQHF | TGTGCCAGCAGCACGACAGGGTTACGCACTCAGCCCCAGCATTTT
few | TRBJ2-5 | TRBD1 | TRBV19 | CASRIRDRAQETQYF | TGTGCCAGTAGAATCCGGGACAGAGCCCAAGAGACCCAGTACTTC
- | TRBJ2-2 | TRBD1 | TRBV2 | CAIGARGQGSTGELFF | TGTGCCATCGGGGCCAGGGGGCAGGGTAGCACCGGGGAGCTGTTTTTT
- | TRBJ1-1 | - | TRBV30 | CAWTLQGNTEAFF | TGTGCCTGGACCTTACAGGGGAACACTGAAGCTTTCTTT
few | TRBJ2-1 | TRBD2 | TRBV7-2 | CASSLGLAEIQYNEQFF | TGTGCCAGCAGCTTAGGGCTAGCGGAGATCCAGTACAATGAGCAGTTCTTC
- | TRBJ2-5 | TRBD1 | TRBV7-9 | CASSPQTGGETQYF | TGTGCCAGCAGCCCCCAGACAGGGGGCGAGACCCAGTACTTC
- | TRBJ2-7 | TRBD1 | TRBV10-3 | CAISSGGYEQYF | TGTGCCATCAGTTCAGGGGGCTACGAGCAGTACTTC
once | TRBJ2-1 | TRBD2 | TRBV28 | CASRRSGGSILGQFF | TGTGCCAGCAGGCGAAGTGGCGGGAGCATCCTGGGGCAGTTCTTC
- | TRBJ2-2 | - | TRBV7-9 | CASFRGNTGELFF | TGTGCCAGCTTTCGAGGGAACACCGGGGAGCTGTTTTTT
- | TRBJ2-1 | TRBD2 | TRBV2 | CASSDEAGGYNEQFF | TGTGCCAGCAGTGACGAGGCGGGGGGCTACAATGAGCAGTTCTTC
- | TRBJ2-5 | TRBD2 | TRBV11-2 | CASSRGGVTSGMETQYF | TGTGCCAGCAGCCGAGGGGGTGTGACTAGCGGGATGGAGACCCAGTACTTC
- | TRBJ2-7 | TRBD2 | TRBV4-2 | CASSPGLAGGPEHEQYF | TGTGCCAGCAGCCCGGGACTAGCGGGAGGGCCGGAACACGAGCAGTACTTC
- | TRBJ2-7 | - | TRBV19 | CASSQGYEQYF | TGTGCCAGTTCTCAGGGCTACGAGCAGTACTTC
- | TRBJ1-2 | - | TRBV6-4 | CASSDSEGSGYTF | TGTGCCAGCAGTGACTCAGAGGGCTCTGGCTACACCTTC
- | TRBJ1-5 | - | TRBV28 | CASSLGVGNQPQHF | TGTGCCAGCAGTTTAGGAGTGGGCAATCAGCCCCAGCATTTT
- | TRBJ2-1 | TRBD2 | TRBV6-1 | CASSGLAGSSPSYNEQFF | TGTGCCAGCAGTGGACTAGCGGGATCAAGCCCCTCCTACAATGAGCAGTTCTTC
once | TRBJ2-4 | - | TRBV19 | CASSISHGGVNIQYF | TGTGCCAGTAGTATTTCGCACGGGGGAGTAAACATTCAGTACTTC
- | TRBJ2-1 | - | TRBV6-5 | CASSYTDSYNEQFF | TGTGCCAGCAGTTATACAGATTCCTACAATGAGCAGTTCTTC
- | TRBJ1-1 | - | TRBV19 | CASSIDRRENTEAFF | TGTGCCAGTAGTATAGATCGCCGAGAGAACACTGAAGCTTTCTTT
- | TRBJ2-5 | - | TRBV7-9 | CASSLDYGETQYF | TGTGCCAGCAGCTTAGACTATGGAGAGACCCAGTACTTC
- | TRBJ2-6 | - | TRBV6-1 | CASSEAGAGANVLTF | TGTGCCAGCAGTGAAGCAGGGGCTGGGGCCAACGTCCTGACTTTC
- | TRBJ2-5 | - | TRBV28 | CASSLKGGRGGETQYF | TGTGCCAGCAGTTTGAAAGGCGGAAGGGGGGGAGAGACCCAGTACTTC
- | TRBJ1-2 | - | TRBV14 | CASSQDLGAYGYTF | TGTGCCAGCAGCCAAGATTTGGGGGCATATGGCTACACCTTC
- | TRBJ2-7 | - | TRBV9 | CASSAGGWGDEQYF | TGTGCCAGCAGCGCGGGGGGCTGGGGGGACGAGCAGTACTTC
- | TRBJ1-1 | TRBD1 | TRBV6-5 | CASSYDRGPMNTEAFF | TGTGCCAGCAGTTACGACAGGGGGCCTATGAACACTGAAGCTTTCTTT
- | TRBJ1-2 | - | TRBV2 | CASSELATATGVDGYTF | TGTGCCAGCAGTGAACTTGCGACAGCCACTGGGGTTGATGGCTACACCTTC
- | TRBJ1-4 | TRBD1 | TRBV7-9 | CASSPVAAGGDEKLFF | TGTGCCAGCAGCCCCGTGGCGGCAGGGGGAGACGAAAAACTGTTTTTT
- | TRBJ2-3 | - | TRBV9 | CASSVRQTTDTQYF | TGTGCCAGCAGCGTACGACAGACCACAGATACGCAGTATTTT
once | TRBJ2-1 | TRBD2 | TRBV30 | CAWNLGTSGDEQFF | TGTGCCTGGAATCTCGGGACTAGTGGTGATGAGCAGTTCTTC
- | TRBJ2-7 | - | TRBV15 | CATSRAVSYEQYF | TGTGCCACCAGCAGGGCGGTGAGCTACGAGCAGTACTTC
- | TRBJ1-1 | TRBD1 | TRBV19 | CASIGGQGEAFF | TGTGCCAGTATAGGGGGACAGGGAGAAGCTTTCTTT
- | TRBJ2-7 | TRBD2 | TRBV9 | CASSVVASGNSYEQYF | TGTGCCAGCAGCGTAGTGGCTAGCGGGAACTCCTACGAGCAGTACTTC
- | TRBJ2-7 | - | TRBV5-1 | CASSYYGEGEQYF | TGCGCCAGCAGCTACTACGGGGAAGGCGAGCAGTACTTC
- | TRBJ2-7 | - | TRBV7-9 | CASSPAGPYEQYF | TGTGCCAGCAGCCCGGCGGGTCCCTACGAGCAGTACTTC
- | TRBJ2-7 | TRBD2 | TRBV7-6 | CASSSPDSGSSYEQYF | TGTGCCAGCAGCTCCCCGGATAGCGGGAGCTCCTACGAGCAGTACTTC
- | TRBJ1-1 | TRBD1 | TRBV10-3 | CAISETGVTEAFF | TGTGCCATCAGTGAAACAGGGGTAACTGAAGCTTTCTTT
- | TRBJ1-2 | - | TRBV28 | CASSLGLVNYGYTF | TGTGCCAGCAGCCTGGGGCTAGTTAACTATGGCTACACCTTC
- | TRBJ2-5 | TRBD2 | TRBV4-1 | CASSHPKTGTSKAETQYF | TGCGCCAGCAGCCACCCGAAGACCGGGACTAGTAAAGCCGAGACCCAGTACTTC
once | TRBJ2-5 | TRBD1 | TRBV14 | CASSLRGDRGPRETQYF | TGTGCCAGCAGCCTGCGGGGGGACAGGGGTCCACGCGAGACCCAGTACTTC
- | TRBJ2-4 | TRBD1 | TRBV4-1 | CASRDRDRGSLPTGIQYF | TGCGCCAGCAGAGACCGGGACAGAGGTAGCCTCCCAACGGGCATTCAGTACTTC
- | TRBJ1-2 | - | TRBV19 | CASSHSRDSGYTF | TGTGCCAGTAGCCACAGTAGAGATTCAGGCTACACCTTC
once | TRBJ1-2 | - | TRBV5-1 | CASSLSTDYGYTF | TGCGCCAGCAGCTTGTCCACAGATTATGGCTACACCTTC
- | TRBJ1-3 | - | TRBV5-1 | CASRSHGDSGNTIYF | TGCGCCAGCAGGTCTCACGGAGACTCTGGAAACACCATATATTTT
- | TRBJ1-5 | - | TRBV28 | CASSLVGQGTQPQHF | TGTGCCAGCAGTTTGGTTGGCCAGGGGACTCAGCCCCAGCATTTT
few | TRBJ2-4 | - | TRBV7-2 | CASSLAVGAQYF | TGTGCCAGCAGCTTAGCTGTTGGGGCGCAGTACTTC
- | TRBJ1-1 | - | TRBV4-1 | CASSQSNANTEAFF | TGCGCCAGCAGCCAGAGCAACGCCAACACTGAAGCTTTCTTT
once | TRBJ2-6 | - | TRBV2 | CASLSRHSGANVLTF | TGTGCCAGCCTCTCGCGGCACTCTGGGGCCAACGTCCTGACTTTC
- | TRBJ2-5 | TRBD2 | TRBV9 | CASTAGLAAHQETQYF | TGTGCCAGCACCGCGGGACTAGCGGCCCACCAAGAGACCCAGTACTTC
once | TRBJ2-7 | TRBD2 | TRBV11-3 | CASSLGLAGHSEQYF | TGTGCCAGCAGCTTAGGACTAGCGGGGCATAGCGAGCAGTACTTC
- | TRBJ2-5 | - | TRBV2 | CASRGWGVAETQYF | TGTGCCAGCAGGGGGTGGGGGGTAGCAGAGACCCAGTACTTC
medium-sized | TRBJ2-3 | TRBD2 | TRBV6-5 | CASSLGREATDTQYF | TGTGCCAGCAGTTTGGGGCGGGAGGCGACAGATACGCAGTATTTT
- | TRBJ2-7 | TRBD1 | TRBV29-1 | CSVLPGQAYEQYF | TGCAGCGTTCTACCGGGACAGGCCTACGAGCAGTACTTC
once | TRBJ2-7 | TRBD2 | TRBV6-5 | CASSYQLANHYEQYF | TGTGCCAGCAGTTACCAACTAGCGAACCACTACGAGCAGTACTTC